The T cell receptor (beta chain) described here comes from a study of cytomegalovirus exposure and HLA in healthy donors. Findings of the study overall: Donors were assumed by presence/absence analyses to have roughly uniform sequencing depth. Productive status was seen about 90% or about 30% of the time for most TCR beta V segments in an earlier analysis. In vitro, a few CMV-associated chains proved specific for CMV antigens. What a later analysis reportedly showed was that an Asian-associated ancestry cluster had fewer N-insertions than the approximately 700-donor mean.

On this clone itself: What it recognizes is unknown.

Primers: 60 Vbeta forward and 13 Jbeta reverse. Assay: immunoSEQ multiplex PCR; the TCRdb copy retains only in-frame clones and omits some. Of some 200,000 clones listed, roughly 80% are singletons. After removal of 4 bases from V and 2 bases from J, the junction contained 7 bases not matched to a gene. The CDR3 runs to 16 residues. From germline, CDR1 is SGHDN and CDR2 FVKESK. The chain carries TRBV14 and TRBJ2-7; 11 bases align to TRBD2. The clonotype comes from a girl aged 2-10 years in good health and CMV-seronegative. The sequenced sample consisted of PBMCs. The CDR3 region is CASSPRTSGFTYEQYF. In DNA, the CDR3 is TGTGCCAGCAGCCCCCGGACTAGCGGGTTTACCTACGAGCAGTACTTC.